The rows below give T cell receptor beta chains drawn from one sample of a study of CD8 T cells in Susac syndrome. One entry per CDR3 protein results from TCRdb running MiXCR on the immunoSEQ multiplex PCR reads. Among about 120,000 distinct CDR3 sequences listed, about 92% were seen once. Sequenced: CD4+ T cells from PBMCs. These receptors came from a human donor with multiple sclerosis. Each CDR3 is given with its conserved first and last residue.

CDR3,length,J,V
CATSRGTGVLQPQHF,15,TRBJ1-5,TRBV15
CASRRGQGATYGYTF,15,TRBJ1-2,TRBV16
CAWSVGETQYF,11,TRBJ2-5,TRBV30
CASSQDHEGPAPLHF,15,TRBJ1-6,TRBV4-3
CASRIPGSGYTF,12,TRBJ1-2,TRBV28
CASSLTDLRNNEQFF,15,TRBJ2-1,TRBV7-8
CASSQGRFGGGQYF,14,TRBJ2-7,TRBV3-1
CSAGTGQHNQETQYF,15,TRBJ2-5,TRBV20-1
CSAIIAGGLHNEQFF,15,TRBJ2-1,TRBV20-1
CASSSAGGGTEAFF,14,TRBJ1-1,TRBV7-2
CASSSPSGGSDTQYF,15,TRBJ2-3,TRBV19
CASRRHGASWGSEQFF,16,TRBJ2-1,TRBV12-3/TRBV12-4
CASSQPLSHYEQYF,14,TRBJ2-7,TRBV4-1
CASSSRGSSYEQYF,14,TRBJ2-7,TRBV3-1
CASSREAGDYGELFF,15,TRBJ2-2,TRBV25-1
CASTRNPKRGEKLFF,15,TRBJ1-4,TRBV12-3/TRBV12-4
CASSYSSDTQYF,12,TRBJ2-3,TRBV6-6
CASSYLGEVTDGYTF,15,TRBJ1-2,TRBV6-6
CASSLAGDRGLAFF,14,TRBJ1-1,TRBV5-1
CASRTGGSNYGYTF,14,TRBJ1-2,TRBV12-3/TRBV12-4
CASSPQTASEDF,12,TRBJ1-1,TRBV12-3/TRBV12-4
CASRPTLIAGGSSTDTQYF,19,TRBJ2-3,TRBV3-1
CSATTAIAKNIQYF,14,TRBJ2-4,TRBV20-1
CSATGGGIIYGYTF,14,TRBJ1-2,TRBV20-1
CASSYSGQGADEQYF,15,TRBJ2-7,TRBV6-5
CSANQVGTEAFF,12,TRBJ1-1,TRBV20-1
CSVDSWEASGNTIYF,15,TRBJ1-3,TRBV29-1
CASRSLRTEAFF,12,TRBJ1-1,TRBV6-1
CASSLGAGSYEQYF,14,TRBJ2-7,TRBV7-9
CASSLSARDRGYEQYF,16,TRBJ2-7,TRBV27
CASSYSTGGEADTQYF,16,TRBJ2-3,TRBV6-5
CATSGGREVGDTQYF,15,TRBJ2-3,TRBV24-1
CASSQGQGGSPLHF,14,TRBJ1-6,TRBV4-3
CASSPLVTEAFF,12,TRBJ1-1,TRBV7-9
CASSLARRQARGNTEAFF,18,TRBJ1-1,TRBV7-6
CASSVTSGGGQPQHF,15,TRBJ1-5,TRBV6-4
CASSQGNGGGLVQETQYF,18,TRBJ2-5,TRBV4-2
CASSLAGGYTDTQYF,15,TRBJ2-3,TRBV7-2
CASSYSTPSTDTQYF,15,TRBJ2-3,TRBV6-5
CASSLVLGLNTGELFF,16,TRBJ2-2,TRBV7-2
CASSFSLALGGYTF,14,TRBJ1-2,TRBV27
CASSHGTSGGAYEQYF,16,TRBJ2-7,TRBV5-1
CASMAGGSTDTQYF,14,TRBJ2-3,TRBV2
CAWVNTGELFF,11,TRBJ2-2,TRBV30
CSARVVGGETQYF,13,TRBJ2-5,TRBV20-1